This T cell receptor (beta chain) was retrieved from a study of T cell responses to AZD1222 COVID-19 vaccine. The repertoire was sequenced with immunoSEQ multiplex PCR; TCRdb's copy has only in-frame clones and lacks some. The table has around 130,000 clones, about 90% seen once. The sample consisted of peripheral blood, taken 28 days after the second dose of the MenACWY control vaccine. The TCR comes from an adult who received the MenACWY meningococcal vaccine as a control.

CDR3 DNA sequence: TGCGCCAGCAGCAGCGGACAGCCACCGGGGGATGGCTACACCTTC. This translates into CASSSGQPPGDGYTF. The chain links TRBV5-1 to TRBJ1-2; weak D call: TRBD1 (6 bases). This CDR3 region has 15 residues. CDR1 is SGHRS, CDR2 YFSETQ, per germline. Trimming removed 4 bases from V and 6 bases from J, with 19 bases in between.